The next 4 T cell receptor beta chains were all read from a single sample in a study of monozygotic twins with inflammatory bowel disease. TCRdb re-called the 5' RACE reads and catalogs CDR3 proteins one per entry, DNA excluded. The sample table includes some 200,000 distinct CDR3 sequences. The sequenced sample was blood. These receptors all come from a human donor with ulcerative colitis or Crohn's disease, or a healthy co-twin of an affected twin (not recorded which).

The J gene is TRBJ1-4, the V gene TRBV5-1; TCRdb's D gene call, TRBD1, goes unchecked for lack of DNA. Germline V CDR1 and CDR2: SGHRS, YFSETQ. CDR3 length: 16 residues. The CDR3 loop reads CASSTGQSSLGEKLFF. The entire variable domain, with the rest obtained from reference TRBV5-1 and TRBJ1-4, is as follows: KAGVTQTPRYLIKTRGQQVTLSCSPISGHRSVSWYQQTPGQGLQFLFEYFSETQRNKGNFPGRFSGRQFSNSRSEMNVSTLELGDSALYLCASSTGQSSLGEKLFFGSGTQLSVL.

The chain uses TRBV5-4 and TRBJ2-3. In germline, CDR1 is SGHNT, CDR2 YYREEE (reference sequence). The CDR3 runs 15 residues. The chain's CDR3 is CASSLVPRDTDTQYF. Complete variable domain (other parts from reference TRBV5-4 and TRBJ2-3): ETGVTQSPTHLIKTRGQQVTLRCSSQSGHNTVSWYQQALGQGPQFIFQYYREEENGRGNFPPRFSGLQFPNYSSELNVNALELDDSALYLCASSLVPRDTDTQYFGPGTRLTVL.

This rearrangement joins TRBV5-1 to TRBJ2-1; TCRdb names TRBD1, which stays unverified in the absence of DNA. Per the germline V gene, CDR1 is SGHRS and CDR2 is YFSETQ. The CDR3 loop spans 14 amino acids. The CDR3 reads CASSFETGLEEQFF. The complete variable domain, with remaining parts taken from reference TRBV5-1 and TRBJ2-1, reads KAGVTQTPRYLIKTRGQQVTLSCSPISGHRSVSWYQQTPGQGLQFLFEYFSETQRNKGNFPGRFSGRQFSNSRSEMNVSTLELGDSALYLCASSFETGLEEQFFGPGTRLTVL.

The chain couples TRBV6-1 to TRBJ2-5; no DNA is available, so the TRBD1 call from TCRdb remains unchecked. The CDR3 has 15 amino acids. The germline V gene has CDR1 MNHNS and CDR2 SASEGT. The CDR3 here is CASSDWTGPQETQYF.